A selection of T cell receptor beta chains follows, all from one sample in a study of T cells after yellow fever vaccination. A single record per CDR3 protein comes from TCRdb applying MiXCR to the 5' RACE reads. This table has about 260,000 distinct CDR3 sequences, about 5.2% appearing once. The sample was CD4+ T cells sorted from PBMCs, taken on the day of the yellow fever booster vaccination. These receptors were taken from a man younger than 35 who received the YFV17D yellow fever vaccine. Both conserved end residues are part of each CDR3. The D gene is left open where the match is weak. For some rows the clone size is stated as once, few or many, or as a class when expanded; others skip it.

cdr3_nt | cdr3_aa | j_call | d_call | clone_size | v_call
TGCGCCAGCAGCCATCAGGGGGCAGGTGGTGAGGGCTACACCTTC | CASSHQGAGGEGYTF | TRBJ1-2 | TRBD1 | few | TRBV5-1
TGCAGTGCTAGAGATCAGGTCGCCAGCACAGATACGCAGTATTTT | CSARDQVASTDTQYF | TRBJ2-3 | NA | NA | TRBV20-1
TGTGCCGCGGGACTAGCGGTCTACGAGCAGTACTTC | CAAGLAVYEQYF | TRBJ2-7 | TRBD2 | many | TRBV10-3
TGCAGTGCTAGGCCCCCGGGCCCCTCTGGAAACACCATATATTTT | CSARPPGPSGNTIYF | TRBJ1-3 | NA | NA | TRBV20-1
TGCGCCAGCAGCCAAGGGAAGGGGGATACGAACACTGAAGCTTTCTTT | CASSQGKGDTNTEAFF | TRBJ1-1 | NA | few | TRBV4-1
TGCGCCAGCAGCCAAGATTTCCGCGGGGAAGAGACCCAGTACTTC | CASSQDFRGEETQYF | TRBJ2-5 | NA | few | TRBV4-1
TGTGCCAGCAGCTTACATGCGCTGGGGGGGCAAGATACGCAGTATTTT | CASSLHALGGQDTQYF | TRBJ2-3 | NA | many | TRBV7-3
TGTGCCAGCAGAACTCGGTCGGGGATGAACACTGAAGCTTTCTTT | CASRTRSGMNTEAFF | TRBJ1-1 | NA | many | TRBV27
TGTGCCAGCAGCTTGTCCAGGCCCAATCTCAATGAGCAGTTCTTC | CASSLSRPNLNEQFF | TRBJ2-1 | NA | NA | TRBV5-7
TGTGCCATCAGTGGAGGACAGGGGGTGTTCTCCGAGCAGTACTTC | CAISGGQGVFSEQYF | TRBJ2-7 | TRBD1 | few | TRBV10-3
TGTGCCAGCAGCTTGGCCAAGGGATCCACCTACAATGAGCAGTTCTTC | CASSLAKGSTYNEQFF | TRBJ2-1 | NA | few | TRBV5-6
TGCAGTGCTAGAAGGGCCGGACGGGACTACACTGAAGCTTTCTTT | CSARRAGRDYTEAFF | TRBJ1-1 | NA | many | TRBV20-1
TGTGCCAGCAGTACCTATCATGGGGAGACCCAGTACTTC | CASSTYHGETQYF | TRBJ2-5 | NA | NA | TRBV6-5
TGTGCCAGCAGCCCGGGACAGAACACAGATACGCAGTATTTT | CASSPGQNTDTQYF | TRBJ2-3 | TRBD1 | many | TRBV7-3
TGTGCCAGCAACAACCCCGGGGCGGTTGAGCAGTTCTTC | CASNNPGAVEQFF | TRBJ2-1 | NA | few | TRBV12-3/TRBV12-4
TGTGCCAGCAGTTACTCTTCGGGGGGGCCTTACGAGCAGTACTTC | CASSYSSGGPYEQYF | TRBJ2-7 | TRBD2 | many | TRBV6-2/TRBV6-3
TGTGCCAGCAGCGAGGGGGCGAGGACCGGGGAGCTGTTTTTT | CASSEGARTGELFF | TRBJ2-2 | TRBD1 | NA | TRBV5-5
TGTGCCAGCAGCTCTGGACAGACTGAATCACCCCTCCACTTT | CASSSGQTESPLHF | TRBJ1-6 | NA | few | TRBV7-9
TGTGCCAGCGCCGCGGGAGCTACGACAGTTATAAACTATGGCTACACCTTC | CASAAGATTVINYGYTF | TRBJ1-2 | NA | many | TRBV7-9
TGTGCCAGCCGGGAGGGGAATTCACCCCTCCACTTT | CASREGNSPLHF | TRBJ1-6 | NA | many | TRBV7-2
TGTGCCACCCGGGGGGGTCGGGGAAGCACAGATACGCAGTATTTT | CATRGGRGSTDTQYF | TRBJ2-3 | TRBD2 | few | TRBV10-3
TGTGCCAGCCGGGACACACGCACAGATACGCAGTATTTT | CASRDTRTDTQYF | TRBJ2-3 | NA | few | TRBV6-1